The 30 T cell receptor beta chains listed next were all sequenced from one sample in a study of metastatic and nonmetastatic thyroid tumors. TCRdb re-clonotyped the PCR reads through MiXCR. The sample contains about 26,000 clones, more than 25% of which appear only once. Ahead of thyroid surgery, no patient had received treatment of any kind. Input material: blood. These receptors were obtained from a female donor with papillary thyroid cancer or a benign thyroid nodule (not recorded which). Some clones in this sample may be carry-over from other donors' samples.

This clone has just a few counts. The chain carries TRBV20-1 and TRBJ1-1; 7 bases match TRBD1. CDR3 size: 13 residues. In germline, CDR1 is DFQATT, CDR2 SNEGSKA (reference sequence). Losses at the gene ends were 6 bases for V and 4 bases for J; bases not matched to a gene: 8. CDR3 DNA: TGCAGTGCCCTGCACGAGGGGGCCACTGAAGCTTTCTTT. It translates to CSALHEGATEAFF.

In nucleotides, the CDR3 is TGTGCCAGCAGTGAGACCGGGACAGGCCGAAATGAAAAACTGTTTTTT. Its translation is CASSETGTGRNEKLFF. V and J are TRBV2 and TRBJ1-4, with TRBD1 matching 8 bases. Germline V CDR1 and CDR2: SNHLY, FYNNEI. V dropped 3 bases and J dropped 5; count of bases not matched to a gene: 8. CDR3 size: 16 residues.

There are many counts of this clone. This may be a read error: a much more frequent sequence differs by one nucleotide. In the same sample, other DNA sequences code for this CDR3. The CDR3 region is CASSPRPGTNEKLFF. The CDR3, as DNA: TGTGCCAGCAGTCCCCGACCCGGGACTAATGAGAAACTGTTTTTT. The V gene is TRBV6-1, the J gene TRBJ1-4; tentatively, D is TRBD1 (5 bases). This CDR3 region has 15 residues. CDR1 is MNHNS, CDR2 SASEGT, per germline.

The sample holds a few counts of this clone. The genes are TRBV6-2 or TRBV6-3 and TRBJ1-5, with D uncertain. The V gene's germline CDR1 is MNHEY and CDR2 SVGEGT. The length of the CDR3 is 15 residues. The V end lost 6 bases, the J end lost 1 base, and 13 bases lay between the germline ends. The chain's CDR3 is CASSLQLDSNQPQHF. The CDR3 nucleotides read TGTGCCAGCAGCCTACAGTTGGACAGCAATCAGCCCCAGCATTTT.

This clone showed up many times. The CDR3 DNA follows: TGTGCCAGCAGCCAAGACGGGGTAGGTCAGCCCCAGCATTTT. Protein: CASSQDGVGQPQHF. This chain joins TRBV3-1 and TRBJ1-5; D ambiguous. CDR1 and CDR2 (germline): LGHDT, YNNKEL (reference sequence). Trimming removed 0 bases at V and 6 bases at J, with 9 bases between. The CDR3 totals 14 residues.

This clone was seen many times. The rearrangement uses TRBV3-1 and TRBJ2-3; D is possibly TRBD1 (6 bases). CDR1 LGHDT and CDR2 YNNKEL come from the germline V gene (reference sequence). V was cut by 1 base and J by 4 bases, with 6 bases left in between. The CDR3 contains 13 residues. CDR3 loop: CASSQGQADTQYF. DNA for the CDR3: TGTGCCAGCAGCCAAGGACAGGCAGATACGCAGTATTTT.

The table lists this clone with many counts. The chain combines TRBV10-3 with TRBJ2-2; the D gene is possibly TRBD1 (6 bases). Germline V gives CDR1 ENHRY, CDR2 SYGVKD. Trimming cost V 10 bases and J 2 bases, with 17 bases left between them. The CDR3 consists of 15 residues. DNA of the CDR3: TGTGCCACCAGAGATGGGGGCTATAACACCGGGGAGCTGTTTTTT. Translating it yields CATRDGGYNTGELFF.

This clone was seen repeatedly, ten times or more. This CDR3 reads CSARAYNHTEAFF. The CDR3 bases are TGCAGTGCTAGGGCTTATAATCACACTGAAGCTTTCTTT. V gene TRBV20-1 combines with J gene TRBJ1-1; D gene unclear. CDR3 length: 13 residues. CDR1 is DFQATT, CDR2 SNEGSKA, per germline (reference sequence). Trimming took 3 bases from V and 3 from J, leaving 11 bases between them.

This clone has only one observation. The chain's CDR3 is CSARDWTENSPLHF. The CDR3 DNA reads as TGCAGTGCTCGGGACTGGACAGAGAATTCACCCCTCCACTTT. The genes are TRBV20-1 and TRBJ1-6, with D maybe TRBD1 (6 bases). Germline-derived CDR1 and CDR2 are DFQATT and SNEGSKA (reference sequence). This CDR3 comprises 14 residues. V lost 5 bases to trimming and J lost 7 bases, with 15 bases between them.

This clone showed up just a few times. The V and J genes are TRBV12-3 or TRBV12-4 and TRBJ2-7; D might be TRBD1 (5 bases). Trimming cost V 5 bases and J 0 bases, with 14 bases left between them. This CDR3 has 15 residues. The CDR3 spells CASSLSTAGSYEQYF. CDR3 coding DNA: TGTGCCAGCAGTCTTTCGACAGCCGGCTCCTACGAGCAGTACTTC.

In DNA form, the CDR3 reads TGTGCCAGCAACCTCGGGGTCGGCACCCCGGAACAAGAGACCCAGTACTTC. It specifies CASNLGVGTPEQETQYF. The gene calls are TRBV28 and TRBJ2-5, with D perhaps TRBD2 (5 bases). The length of the CDR3 is 17 residues. Trimming stripped 7 bases from V and 2 bases from J, with 23 bases between. The germline V gene encodes CDR1 MDHEN and CDR2 SYDVKM.

The V and J genes are TRBV20-1 and TRBJ2-3; D call uncertain. Per germline, CDR1 DFQATT and CDR2 SNEGSKA (reference sequence). The CDR3 is 14 amino acids. Deletions cut 0 bases from V and 4 bases from J, with 11 bases between. CDR3 nucleotide sequence: TGCAGTGCTAGAGAGCGGTTGGACCCAGATACGCAGTATTTT. Its protein is CSARERLDPDTQYF.

This clone was seen ten or more times. This chain links TRBV2 with TRBJ1-4; 7 bases map to TRBD1. Trimming removed 4 bases from V and 5 bases from J; junction bases left unmatched: 7. The germline V gene has CDR1 SNHLY and CDR2 FYNNEI. The CDR3 is 15 residues long. Written as DNA, the CDR3 is TGTGCCAGCAGTGTTTTGACAGGGAAAAATGAAAAACTGTTTTTT. This translates into CASSVLTGKNEKLFF.

This clone was seen a handful of times. V gene TRBV6-6 combines with J gene TRBJ1-5; no firm D call. Trimming took off 0 bases at V and 2 bases at J, with 8 bases between the two ends. CDR3 length: 15 residues. Germline CDR1 and CDR2: MNHNY and SVGAGI (reference sequence). Written as DNA, the CDR3 is TGTGCCAGCAGTTACTCATGGGGAGGCAATCAGCCCCAGCATTTT. This sequence encodes CASSYSWGGNQPQHF.

The chain recombines TRBV24-1 with TRBJ2-1; no clear D gene. Germline CDR1 reads KGHDR; CDR2 reads SFDVKD. The CDR3 consists of 14 residues. Trimming took off 4 bases at V and 0 bases at J, with 6 bases between the two ends. As DNA, the CDR3 is TGTGCCACCAGTGACAGTAGCTCCTACAATGAGCAGTTCTTC. As protein: CATSDSSSYNEQFF.

Within the sample, this clone is medium-sized. The V and J genes are TRBV11-1 and TRBJ2-5; perhaps TRBD2 as D (5 bases). Germline V gene lookup returns CDR1 SGHAT and CDR2 FQDESV (reference sequence). Trimming cost V 0 bases and J 2 bases, with 10 bases left between them. CDR3 length equals 15 residues. CDR3 coding DNA: TGTGCCAGCAGCTTAGCGGGGTCGGGGCAAGAGACCCAGTACTTC. Residues: CASSLAGSGQETQYF.

The rearrangement joins TRBV6-1 to TRBJ1-2; D is ambiguous. Germline assignment: CDR1 MNHNS and CDR2 SASEGT. The CDR3 is 12 residues long. V was cut by 1 base and J by 8 bases, with 8 bases left in between. CDR3 nucleotides: TGTGCCAGCAGTGAAGTGGCGCGGGGCTACACCTTC. This codes for CASSEVARGYTF.

This clone was picked up a small number of times. The V and J genes are TRBV28 and TRBJ2-5; the D is unclear. The CDR3 extends over 12 amino acids. Germline V gives CDR1 MDHEN, CDR2 SYDVKM. Trimming took off 6 bases at V and 5 bases at J, with 10 bases between the two ends. The CDR3 nucleotides read TGTGCCAGCAGCTTGGGAAATGAGACCCAGTACTTC. It specifies CASSLGNETQYF.

This clone is termed medium-sized. The V and J genes are TRBV19 and TRBJ1-1; the D is unclear. Trimming removed 7 bases from V and 1 base from J, with 7 bases in between. The CDR3 is 12 residues long. Germline values: CDR1 LNHDA, CDR2 SQIVND (reference sequence). CDR3 in DNA: TGTGCCAGTATATATCGGAACACTGAAGCTTTCTTT. Translated, it gives CASIYRNTEAFF.

Concerning this clone itself: A read error is possible here, since a much larger clone lies one base away. The gene calls are TRBV30 and TRBJ1-1, with D possibly being TRBD1 (6 bases). The CDR3 extends over 12 amino acids. Germline values: CDR1 GTSNPN, CDR2 SVGIG (reference sequence). CDR3 DNA sequence: TGTGCCCGGGGGACAATCGGGACTGAAGCTTTATTT. The encoded protein is CARGTIGTEALF.

V gene TRBV20-1 combines with J gene TRBJ2-7, with TRBD1 identical over 10 bases. The V gene's germline CDR1 is DFQATT and CDR2 SNEGSKA (reference sequence). V was pared by 4 bases and J by 5 bases, with 11 bases of the junction left unmatched. This CDR3 has 15 residues. DNA for the CDR3: TGCAGTGCTAACGACCGGGACAGGGGAACGCACGAGCAGTACTTC. Protein product: CSANDRDRGTHEQYF.

This clone showed up just a few times. The chain is built from TRBV5-4 and TRBJ1-1, with 7 bases aligning to TRBD1. With V trimmed by 1 base and J by 0 bases, 3 bases remained unmatched. The CDR3 spans 15 residues. Germline V gene lookup returns CDR1 SGHNT and CDR2 YYREEE (reference sequence). The CDR3, as DNA: TGTGCCAGCAGCTTGCCACAGGGGATGAACACTGAAGCTTTCTTT. Its protein product is CASSLPQGMNTEAFF.

This chain connects TRBV5-4 to TRBJ2-2; 8 positions agree with TRBD2. This CDR3 is 16 amino acids long. The V gene's germline CDR1 is SGHNT and CDR2 YYREEE (reference sequence). V trimming: 3 bases; J trimming: 6 bases; junction bases outside the gene matches: 10. CDR3 sequence: CASSSGGALQAGELFF. CDR3 DNA: TGTGCCAGCAGCTCGGGGGGGGCCCTTCAGGCCGGGGAGCTGTTTTTT.

The table lists this clone with many counts. At one end the junction does not follow the germline gene, possibly because of a read error. The chain couples TRBV7-7 to TRBJ2-4; weak D call: TRBD1 (7 bases). The germline CDR1 and CDR2 sequences are SSHAT and FNYEAQ (reference sequence). This CDR3 is built from 17 residues. In DNA, the CDR3 is TGTGCTAGCAGCAATCTCCCCAGGGGGGATGCCAAAAACATTCAGTACTTC. Its translation: CASSNLPRGDAKNIQYF.

This clone was seen just once. A read error may produce the germline difference seen at one junction end. The rearrangement joins TRBV20-1 to TRBJ2-3, with TRBD2 identical over 10 bases. This CDR3 is built from 16 residues. Germline CDR1 DFQATT, CDR2 SNEGSKA (reference sequence). CDR3 sequence reads: CSAREITSGISDTQYF. Here the CDR3 DNA reads TGCAGTGCGAGAGAGATTACTAGCGGGATATCAGATACGCAGTATTTT.

This clone showed up just a few times. The rearrangement links TRBV6-5 to TRBJ2-3; D possibly corresponds to TRBD1 (5 bases). This CDR3 region has 14 residues. The V gene's germline CDR1 is MNHEY and CDR2 SVGAGI. Trimming shortened V by 0 bases and J by 5 bases, and 9 bases separated the two germline ends. DNA of the CDR3: TGTGCCAGCAGTTACTCGTTTAGGGGAGATACGCAGTATTTT. This gives the protein CASSYSFRGDTQYF.

By its share, this clone is medium-sized. This chain connects TRBV12-3 or TRBV12-4 to TRBJ2-1; 10 bases agree with TRBD2. V lost 5 bases and J lost 8; bases outside the gene matches: 9. This CDR3 contains 15 residues. The CDR3, as DNA: TGTGCCAGCAGTAACCACGGGCTAGCGGGAGATGAGCAGTTCTTC. This sequence encodes CASSNHGLAGDEQFF.

The rearrangement uses TRBV20-1 and TRBJ2-1; TRBD2 matches at 8 bases. V was pared by 2 bases and J by 7 bases, with 22 bases of the junction left unmatched. Germline CDR1 DFQATT, CDR2 SNEGSKA (reference sequence). This CDR3 region has 19 residues. The CDR3 bases are TGCAGTGCTAGAACACAGACAGGAGCCGGACTAGCCGGATTGAATGAGCAGTTCTTC. As protein: CSARTQTGAGLAGLNEQFF.

In its sample, this clone was seen many times. The chain carries TRBV5-6 and TRBJ1-5; D is perhaps TRBD1 (5 bases). CDR3 length equals 15 residues. V dropped 4 bases and J dropped 10 bases, with 21 bases sitting between them. Germline CDR1 and CDR2: SGHDT and YYEEEE. CDR3 in amino acids: CASSRKGTYGSPQHF. Here the CDR3 DNA reads TGTGCCAGCAGCCGCAAAGGGACCTACGGGAGCCCCCAGCATTTT.

The table lists this clone with a few counts. This chain links TRBV2 with TRBJ2-6; possibly TRBD1 or TRBD2 for D (5 bases each). The length of the CDR3 is 17 residues. Trimming took off 3 bases at V and 3 bases at J, with 15 bases between the two ends. Germline CDR1 SNHLY, CDR2 FYNNEI. This chain's CDR3 is CASSEEVGRGGANVLTF. The CDR3 nucleotides are TGTGCCAGCAGTGAGGAGGTGGGGCGTGGTGGGGCCAACGTCCTGACTTTC.